The T cell receptor (beta chain) under discussion was sequenced for a study of siplizumab effects on memory and regulatory T cells. Study-level points and caveats: With siplizumab, cumulative frequency of CD4+ memory-derived alloreactive sequences dropped significantly. The majority of clones, roughly 75-95% of proliferating CD4+ or CD8+ clones, lacked an assignable naive or memory phenotype.

A note on this clone: No antigen is known for it.

Looked up from germline, CDR1 is LNHDA and CDR2 is SQIVND (reference sequence). This CDR3 is 13 amino acids long. Trimming removed 5 bases at V and 4 bases at J, with 11 bases between. Using immunoSEQ multiplex PCR, the repertoire was profiled, and TCRdb retains in-frame clones only, with some absent. This sample has 110,000 or so clones, with roughly 91% found just once. This clonotype was sampled from a human donor in good health. Sample: CD4+ T cells sorted from blood. J is TRBJ2-5 and V is TRBV19, with a tentative D call TRBD1 (5 bases). The DNA for the CDR3 is TGTGCCAGTAGTCAGGGCGCTCGAGAGACCCAGTACTTC. This gives the protein CASSQGARETQYF.